What follows is one T cell receptor beta chain and its context. The data derive from a study of blood T cell repertoires in COVID-19. Study overall: PBMCs, B-cell-depleted T cells, or T cells provided the cDNA or gDNA that made up the material.

With V trimmed by 5 bases and J by 5 bases, 8 bases remained unmatched. The CDR3 is 14 residues long. CDR1 is SGHDN and CDR2 is FVKESK in the germline V gene. The repertoire was sequenced with immunoSEQ multiplex PCR; TCRdb's copy has only in-frame clones and lacks some. Of tens of thousands of clones in the sample, approximately 88% were seen once. The receptor comes from an older man in a cohort sampled during active COVID-19. Sequenced sample: peripheral blood. J is TRBJ1-1 and V is TRBV14; 7 bases agree with TRBD1. CDR3 loop: CASSRFAGGTEAFF. The CDR3 coding sequence is TGTGCCAGCAGCAGGTTTGCAGGGGGGACTGAAGCTTTCTTT.